This T cell receptor (beta chain) is drawn from a study of shared clonotypes between healthy human individuals. The naive CD8 fraction comprised CD45RO-negative cells positively selected for CCR7 and excluded terminally differentiated effector memory CD45RA+ cells. Researchers ran the assay at a deep level. Original analysis: For the immunoSEQ data, sequences were junction-only without quality scores, so filtering differed. This table comes from immunoSEQ multiplex PCR, and its TCRdb copy is limited to in-frame clones, with some not included. V and J calls and clone size are as listed in that table; D and trimming were resolved from the DNA. This table holds some 2 million clones, around 96% found once. Study findings and constraints: The sharing of 4.5% to 5.5% of naive CD4 clonotypes was seen across a handful of donors.

For this clone: Its antigen is unidentified.

Germline values: CDR1 GTSNPN, CDR2 SVGIG (reference sequence). This CDR3 has 14 amino acids. J gave up 3 bases and V 5 bases, and 6 bases lay outside the gene matches. The TCR was taken from a man aged 18 to 29 in good health. The chain employs TRBV30 and TRBJ2-2, with TRBD2 identical over 7 bases. The sample consisted of naive CD8+ T cells sorted from blood. CDR3 region: CAWSGLVDTGELFF. As DNA, the CDR3 is TGTGCCTGGTCCGGACTAGTTGACACCGGGGAGCTGTTTTTT.